This T cell receptor (beta chain) was profiled in a study of T cell changes during pregnancy in multiple sclerosis. V was pared by 3 bases and J by 6 bases, with 12 bases between. In germline, CDR1 is LNHDA, CDR2 SQIVND (reference sequence). CDR3 length: 13 amino acids. Assay: immunoSEQ multiplex PCR; the TCRdb copy retains only in-frame clones and omits some. The table shows roughly 61,000 clones, with around 90% occurring only once. The chain employs TRBV19 and TRBJ2-7; possible D gene TRBD2, 6 bases. This material consisted of peripheral blood, taken in the first trimester of pregnancy. This clonotype was sampled from a female donor in good health, enrolled as a control in a pregnancy study. CDR3 bases: TGTGCCAGTAGTATGGGGGGATTTTCCGAGCAGTACTTC. It codes for CASSMGGFSEQYF. The full variable domain, with the rest looked up from reference TRBV19 and TRBJ2-7, is DGGITQSPKYLFRKEGQNVTLSCEQNLNHDAMYWYRQDPGQGLRLIYYSQIVNDFQKGDIAEGYSVSREKKESFPLTVTSAQKNPTAFYLCASSMGGFSEQYFGPGTRLTVT.